This T cell receptor beta chain appears in the sequencing data of a study of CD8+CD57+ T cells in acquired aplastic anemia. Overall study context: Healthy donor CD4+ cell samples had a mean of roughly 9.9 million reads.

For this clonotype: Its antigen is as yet unknown.

The study's findings and limits: Patients had around 30 CD8+ CDR3 sequences in common with controls (the shared set).

This CDR3 region has 13 residues. Trimming shortened V by 2 bases and J by 4 bases, and 8 bases separated the two germline ends. Germline V gene sequence: CDR1 SNHLY, CDR2 FYNNEI. Profiling of TCR beta VDJ combinations and CDR3 sequences used genomic DNA as template. One entry per CDR3 protein results from TCRdb running MiXCR on the reads. The data show some 180,000 distinct CDR3 sequences, around 45% seen once. The receptor's source is a human donor in good health. The sample consisted of sorted CD4+, CD8+, or CD8+CD57+ T cells (not recorded which) from PBMCs. This chain joins TRBV2 and TRBJ1-1; D gene ambiguous. The CDR3 sequence is CASSERVFTEAFF. The CDR3 DNA reads TGTGCCAGCAGTGAAAGGGTTTTCACTGAAGCTTTCTTT.